Each of the 26 T cell receptor beta chains below was sequenced from the same sample in a study of T cells in localized non-small cell lung cancer. Libraries were prepared by immunoSEQ multiplex PCR; TCRdb keeps only in-frame clonotypes and omits some of them. The sample contains fewer than 2,000 clones, 20% to 25% of which appear only once. The starting material was normal lung tissue next to the tumor, obtained before any cancer treatment. These TCRs come from a man aged 40 to 70 with stage II lung adenocarcinoma.

This rearrangement joins TRBV30 to TRBJ2-1; no firm D call. Per the germline V gene, CDR1 is GTSNPN and CDR2 is SVGIG (reference sequence). The CDR3 extends over 13 amino acids. V was shortened by 7 bases and J by 9 bases, with 19 bases between the two germline ends. The CDR3, as DNA: TGTGCCTCTTTGGGTAACCTCGGCGGTGAGCAGTTCTTC. Protein sequence: CASLGNLGGEQFF.

There are a few counts of this clone. The chain recombines TRBV19 with TRBJ1-5, with unresolved D. Germline loops: CDR1 LNHDA, CDR2 SQIVND (reference sequence). V shed 0 bases and J shed 7 bases, with 13 bases lying between them. The length of the CDR3 is 15 residues. The CDR3 nucleotides read TGTGCCAGTAGTATAGATGGAAGGTTTGGGCAGCCCCAGCATTTT. It yields the protein CASSIDGRFGQPQHF.

This clone came up once. This chain links TRBV5-1 with TRBJ1-1; D is unclear. The germline V and J ends were trimmed by 7 bases and 1 base, with 14 bases remaining between them. The CDR3 sequence is 14 residues long. Germline lookup yields CDR1 SGHRS and CDR2 YFSETQ. The CDR3 spells CASRVREGNTEAFF. The CDR3 nucleotides are TGCGCCAGCCGGGTGAGGGAAGGGAACACTGAAGCTTTCTTT.

This clone is categorized as medium-sized. The chain carries TRBV11-3 and TRBJ2-2, with D possibly TRBD2 on 7 matching bases. Germline CDR1 reads SGHNT; CDR2 reads YENEEA. The V gene lost 3 bases and the J gene lost 4 bases, with 12 bases spanning the gap. The CDR3 contains 15 residues. This chain's CDR3 is CASSLGGGGTGELFF. CDR3 nucleotide sequence: TGTGCCAGCAGCTTGGGCGGGGGCGGCACCGGGGAGCTGTTTTTT. The full variable domain, completed using reference TRBV11-3 and TRBJ2-2, is EAGVVQSPRYKIIEKKQPVAFWCNPISGHNTLYWYLQNLGQGPELLIRYENEEAVDDSQLPKDRFSAERLKGVDSTLKIQPAELGDSAVYLCASSLGGGGTGELFFGEGSRLTVL.

The V gene is TRBV12-5, the J gene TRBJ2-4; no clear D. The CDR3 is made up of 12 amino acids. The V and J ends lost 3 bases and 9 bases respectively, with 9 bases between them. Germline V gene data show CDR1 as LGHNT and CDR2 as FRNRAP. The DNA of the CDR3 is TGTGCTAGTGGTTTATCAACGAGCATTCAGTACTTC. Protein product: CASGLSTSIQYF.

This clone came up a few times. This rearrangement joins TRBV7-8 to TRBJ1-5; 9 nucleotides match TRBD1. This CDR3 has 16 amino acids. Per the germline V gene, CDR1 is SGHVS and CDR2 is FQNEAQ. After removal of 5 bases from V and 5 bases from J, the junction contained 10 bases not matched to a gene. Written as DNA, the CDR3 is TGTGCCAGCAGCCCGGGACAGGGAGATTGGGATCAGCCCCAGCATTTT. Encoded protein: CASSPGQGDWDQPQHF.

The chain couples TRBV5-1 to TRBJ2-3; D is possibly TRBD2 (5 bases). Germline loops: CDR1 SGHRS, CDR2 YFSETQ. V gave up 1 base and J gave up 2 bases, with 8 bases separating them. CDR3 length equals 14 residues. The CDR3, as DNA: TGCGCCAGCAGCTTGCCCGGGGTCACAGATACGCAGTATTTT. It specifies CASSLPGVTDTQYF.

By share, this clone ranks as medium-sized (0.01 to 0.1%). The chain uses TRBV6-8 and TRBJ1-1; D might be TRBD1 (6 bases). Trimming removed 6 bases from V and 8 bases from J, with 25 bases in between. The CDR3 runs to 16 residues. Germline V gene sequence: CDR1 MNHGY, CDR2 SAAAGT. The CDR3 loop reads CASRPLIRMQGLEAFF. The CDR3 DNA reads as TGTGCCAGCAGACCACTTATTCGTATGCAGGGGCTCGAAGCTTTCTTT.

This clone was counted a few times. This chain links TRBV2 with TRBJ2-1; TRBD2 might be the D (7 bases). V was pared by 5 bases and J by 3 bases, with 14 bases between. The CDR3 loop spans 15 amino acids. Germline V gives CDR1 SNHLY, CDR2 FYNNEI. For the CDR3, the DNA is TGTGCCAGCAGTAAGGGGGGGCATGACTACAATGAGCAGTTCTTC. The encoded protein is CASSKGGHDYNEQFF.

In this sample, this clone turned up a few times. The J gene is TRBJ2-2, the V gene TRBV5-1; a weak D match, TRBD1 (5 bases). V gave up 4 bases and J gave up 1 base, with 8 bases separating them. This CDR3 comprises 14 residues. Germline V lookup: CDR1 SGHRS, CDR2 YFSETQ. The CDR3 region has the DNA TGCGCCAGCAGCCCCGGACAGAACACCGGGGAGCTGTTTTTT. This gives the protein CASSPGQNTGELFF.

The chain employs TRBV11-3 and TRBJ1-4, with TRBD1 matching 7 bases. From germline, CDR1 is SGHNT and CDR2 YENEEA. The CDR3 runs 16 residues. Trimming at V came to 0 bases and at J to 8 bases, leaving 9 bases not matched to a gene. The DNA for the CDR3 is TGTGCCAGCAGCTTAGATTACGGACAGGCCCTCGAAAAACTGTTTTTT. This sequence encodes CASSLDYGQALEKLFF. Full variable domain (outside the CDR3, taken from reference TRBV11-3 and TRBJ1-4): EAGVVQSPRYKIIEKKQPVAFWCNPISGHNTLYWYLQNLGQGPELLIRYENEEAVDDSQLPKDRFSAERLKGVDSTLKIQPAELGDSAVYLCASSLDYGQALEKLFFGSGTQLSVL.

J is TRBJ2-7 and V is TRBV12-1; the table's D call of TRBD1 was not tested on the DNA. TRBV12-1 is reported as a pseudogene. The CDR3 is 14 residues long. CDR3 coding DNA: TGTGCCAGCAGCTTTGGATCCAGGGCCTACGAGCAGTACTTC. Translated: CASSFGSRAYEQYF.

This rearrangement joins TRBV11-3 to TRBJ1-1; the D is unclear. V gave up 5 bases and J gave up 1 base, with 11 bases separating them. This CDR3 is built from 14 residues. Germline CDR1 is SGHNT and CDR2 is YENEEA. The CDR3 bases are TGTGCCAGCAGCCAGTCGGGGTCGAACACTGAAGCTTTCTTT. Its translation: CASSQSGSNTEAFF.

The chain joins TRBV11-3 to TRBJ2-3, with 7 bases matching TRBD2. Trimming cost V 5 bases and J 3 bases; bases outside gene matches: 11. This CDR3 comprises 16 residues. The germline V gene has CDR1 SGHNT and CDR2 YENEEA. CDR3 in DNA: TGTGCCAGCAGCCCCTACACTAGCGAGGGAACAGATACGCAGTATTTT. Translation: CASSPYTSEGTDTQYF.

This chain joins TRBV9 and TRBJ1-5, with TRBD1 identical over 7 bases. Trimming at V came to 4 bases and at J to 1 base, leaving 5 bases not matched to a gene. This CDR3 contains 15 residues. Germline loops: CDR1 SGDLS, CDR2 YYNGEE. CDR3 protein: CASSLGGSSNQPQHF. CDR3 coding DNA: TGTGCCAGCAGCTTAGGGGGCAGCAGCAATCAGCCCCAGCATTTT.

This clone has only one observation. The chain has TRBV5-1 and TRBJ1-3; D not resolved. Germline-derived CDR1 and CDR2 are SGHRS and YFSETQ. There are 14 residues in the CDR3. V dropped 4 bases and J dropped 2 bases, with 10 bases sitting between them. This CDR3 is CASSPTFAGNTIYF. The CDR3 bases are TGCGCCAGCAGCCCAACATTTGCTGGAAACACCATATATTTT. The complete variable domain, with remaining parts taken from reference TRBV5-1 and TRBJ1-3, reads KAGVTQTPRYLIKTRGQQVTLSCSPISGHRSVSWYQQTPGQGLQFLFEYFSETQRNKGNFPGRFSGRQFSNSRSEMNVSTLELGDSALYLCASSPTFAGNTIYFGEGSWLTVV.

This clone was observed a handful of times. The V gene is TRBV6-8, the J gene TRBJ2-7; D might be TRBD2 (5 bases). Deletions cut 8 bases from V and 1 base from J, with 15 bases between. CDR1 MNHGY and CDR2 SAAAGT come from the germline V gene. There are 14 residues in the CDR3. CDR3 loop: CASRRDGVSYEQYF. CDR3 nucleotides: TGTGCCAGCCGCCGAGACGGGGTTTCCTACGAGCAGTACTTC.

The chain has TRBV10-2 and TRBJ1-6, with TRBD1 matching over 7 bases. Germline V gene lookup returns CDR1 WSHSY and CDR2 SAAADI. The length of the CDR3 is 14 residues. The V and J ends lost 7 bases and 8 bases, in that order; junction bases with no gene match: 8. CDR3 sequence reads: CASMEQGRDSPLHF. The CDR3 nucleotides read TGCGCCAGCATGGAACAGGGGAGGGATTCACCCCTCCACTTT.

In its sample, this clone ranks as medium-sized. The V call is TRBV11-3, the J call TRBJ2-7, with TRBD2 identical over 14 bases. Germline CDR1 SGHNT, CDR2 YENEEA. The V segment lost 5 bases and the J segment 3 bases; nucleotides outside the gene matches: 3. The CDR3 sequence is 15 residues long. CDR3 bases: TGTGCCAGCAGCGCGACTAGCGGGGGGGACTACGAGCAGTACTTC. It encodes CASSATSGGDYEQYF.

The chain links TRBV5-1 to TRBJ1-1, with D unresolved. V was cut by 4 bases and J by 5 bases, with 15 bases left in between. This CDR3 region has 14 residues. Germline V gene sequence: CDR1 SGHRS, CDR2 YFSETQ. The CDR3 DNA is TGCGCCAGCAGCGTAGATCCGGAGGAAACTGAAGCTTTCTTT. This codes for CASSVDPEETEAFF.

J is TRBJ2-1 and V is TRBV6-1, with D perhaps matching TRBD1 or TRBD2 (6 bases each). Trimming removed 0 bases at V and 5 bases at J, with 11 bases between. Per the germline V gene, CDR1 is MNHNS and CDR2 is SASEGT. The CDR3 spans 15 residues. CDR3: CASSEAEGGHNEQFF. The CDR3 DNA sequence: TGTGCCAGCAGTGAAGCAGAGGGGGGCCACAATGAGCAGTTCTTC.

This clone was detected only a few times. The rearrangement uses TRBV6-8 and TRBJ1-2; perhaps TRBD1 as D (6 bases). V lost 6 bases to trimming and J lost 4 bases, with 15 bases between them. The germline V gene has CDR1 MNHGY and CDR2 SAAAGT. The CDR3 consists of 14 residues. Here the CDR3 reads CASSSDQGSYGYTF. The CDR3 coding sequence is TGTGCCAGCAGCAGTGATCAGGGGAGCTATGGCTACACCTTC.

The chain uses TRBV14 and TRBJ2-7, with D unresolved. The CDR3 is made up of 17 amino acids. CDR1 and CDR2 from the germline V gene are SGHDN and FVKESK. V lost 3 bases to trimming and J lost 1 base, with 19 bases between them. The DNA for the CDR3 is TGTGCCAGCAGCCAGTCGGGTCCCACCCTTGGGTCCTACGAGCAGTACTTC. Its protein product is CASSQSGPTLGSYEQYF.

This chain joins TRBV11-3 and TRBJ2-1; 10 nucleotides agree with TRBD1. Germline lookup yields CDR1 SGHNT and CDR2 YENEEA. J was trimmed by 7 bases and V by 4 bases; bases with no gene match: 4. CDR3 size: 14 residues. The CDR3 protein is CASSSPDRGNEQFF. The CDR3 region has the DNA TGTGCCAGCAGCTCTCCGGACAGGGGGAATGAGCAGTTCTTC.

The V and J genes are TRBV6-8 and TRBJ1-1, with 8 bases lining up with TRBD1. Trimming at V came to 5 bases and at J to 7 bases, leaving 6 bases not matched to a gene. This CDR3 has 13 residues. CDR1 MNHGY and CDR2 SAAAGT come from the germline V gene. CDR3 region: CASSDRGNSEAFF. The CDR3 DNA reads as TGTGCCAGCAGTGACAGGGGAAATAGTGAAGCTTTCTTT.

The chain combines TRBV30 with TRBJ1-6; possibly TRBD1 for D (5 bases). Germline CDR1 and CDR2: GTSNPN and SVGIG (reference sequence). V was pared by 1 base and J by 9 bases, with 16 bases between. This CDR3 is 15 amino acids long. The CDR3: CAWSAARGGASPLHF. CDR3 DNA: TGTGCCTGGAGTGCCGCCCGGGGAGGGGCTTCACCCCTCCACTTT.